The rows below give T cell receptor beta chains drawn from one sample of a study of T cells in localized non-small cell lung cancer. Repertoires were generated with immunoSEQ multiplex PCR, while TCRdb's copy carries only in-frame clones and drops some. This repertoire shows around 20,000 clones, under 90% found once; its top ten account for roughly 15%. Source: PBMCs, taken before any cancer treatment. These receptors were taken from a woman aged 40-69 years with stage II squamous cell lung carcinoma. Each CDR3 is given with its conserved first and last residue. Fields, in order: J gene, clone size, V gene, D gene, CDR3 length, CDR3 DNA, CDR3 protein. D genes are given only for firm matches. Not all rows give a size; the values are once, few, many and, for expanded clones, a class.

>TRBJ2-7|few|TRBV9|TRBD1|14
TGTGCCAGCAGCGTAGGACAGGGGGCCTACGAGCAGTACTTC
CASSVGQGAYEQYF
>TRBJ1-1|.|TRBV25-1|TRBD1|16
TGTGCCAGCAGTGATAGACTAGGGGGCGGCGTCACTGAAGCTTTCTTT
CASSDRLGGGVTEAFF
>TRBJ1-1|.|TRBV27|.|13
TGTGCCAGCAGTTTAAGGGAGAACACTGAAGCTTTCTTT
CASSLRENTEAFF
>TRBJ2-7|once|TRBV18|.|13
TGTGCCAGCTCGTCGGGGTCCGAGGGCGAGCAGTACTTC
CASSSGSEGEQYF
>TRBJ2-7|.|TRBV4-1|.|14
TGCGCCAGCAGCGATAGGACTGGCTCCTACGAGCAGTACTTC
CASSDRTGSYEQYF
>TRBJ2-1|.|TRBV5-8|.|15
TGTGCCAGCAGCTTGGCCGGGACGGAGGGGGATGAGCAGTTCTTC
CASSLAGTEGDEQFF
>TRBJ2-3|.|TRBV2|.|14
TGTGCCAGCAGTGATAGGGCAGCCCGGGCGTCGCAGTATTTT
CASSDRAARASQYF
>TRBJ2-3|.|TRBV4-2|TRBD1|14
TGTGCCAGCAGCAGTCCCGGGACAGGGTATACGCAGTATTTT
CASSSPGTGYTQYF
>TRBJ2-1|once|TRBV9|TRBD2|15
TGTGCCAGCAGCGCCGGGACTAGCGGTTTGAATGAGCAGTTCTTC
CASSAGTSGLNEQFF
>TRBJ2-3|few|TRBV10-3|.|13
TGTGCCATCACCGAAAAAGACACAGATACGCAGTATTTT
CAITEKDTDTQYF
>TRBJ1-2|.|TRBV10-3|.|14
TGTGCCATCAGTGAGTCCGGGACATTGGATGGCTACACCTTC
CAISESGTLDGYTF
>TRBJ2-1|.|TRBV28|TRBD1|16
TGTGCCAGCAGCGCCCTGGACAGGGTCTCCTACAATGAGCAGTTCTTC
CASSALDRVSYNEQFF
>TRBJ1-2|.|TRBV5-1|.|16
TGCGCCAGCAGCCGGCAGGACAACCCGACTAACTATGGCTACACCTTC
CASSRQDNPTNYGYTF
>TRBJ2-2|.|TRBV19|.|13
TGTGCCAGTAGTTACAGGGATAGCGGGGAGCTGTTTTTT
CASSYRDSGELFF
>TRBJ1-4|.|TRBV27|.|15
TGTGCCAGCAGTTTCCTAGGGGGGGCGGAAGAAAAACTGTTTTTT
CASSFLGGAEEKLFF
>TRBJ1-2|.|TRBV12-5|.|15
TGTGCTAGTGGTTTGCAGCGGACCTCCGACGGTGGCTACACCTTC
CASGLQRTSDGGYTF
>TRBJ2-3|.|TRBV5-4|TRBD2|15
TGTGCCAGCAGCTTTGGGACTAGCATCCGCCCTACGCAGTATTTT
CASSFGTSIRPTQYF
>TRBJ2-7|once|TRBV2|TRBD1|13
TGTGCCAGCGGGACAGGGGGCCTTCGCGAGCAGTACTTC
CASGTGGLREQYF
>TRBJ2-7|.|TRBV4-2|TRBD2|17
TGTGCCAGCAGCAAGGGGCATCCGGGACTACTTTCGGGCGAGCAGTACTTC
CASSKGHPGLLSGEQYF
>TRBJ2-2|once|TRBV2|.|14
TGTGCCAGCAGTACGGGGCTGAACACCGGGGAGCTGTTTTTT
CASSTGLNTGELFF
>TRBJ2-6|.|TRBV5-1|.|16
TGCGCCAGCAGCTCCCGACCGGTCTCTGGGGCCAACGTCCTGACTTTC
CASSSRPVSGANVLTF
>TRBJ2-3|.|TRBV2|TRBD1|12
TGTGCCAGTTCACAGGGGGCAGATACGCAGTATTTT
CASSQGADTQYF
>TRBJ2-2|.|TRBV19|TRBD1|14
TGTGCCAGTAGTATCACAGGGGCCACCGGGGAGCTGTTTTTT
CASSITGATGELFF
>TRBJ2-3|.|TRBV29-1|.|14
TGCAGCGTTGATTCGGACAGAACTGCAGATACGCAGTATTTT
CSVDSDRTADTQYF
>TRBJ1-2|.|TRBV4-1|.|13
TGCGCCAGCAGGAAGACTGGGGGGAATGGCTACACCTTC
CASRKTGGNGYTF
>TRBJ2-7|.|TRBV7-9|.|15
TGTGCCAGCAGCTTAGAATACGGGGCGCCCTACGAGCAGTACTTC
CASSLEYGAPYEQYF
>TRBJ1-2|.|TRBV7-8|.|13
TGTGCCAGCAGCGGAAAAAAGGAGGATGGCTACACCTTC
CASSGKKEDGYTF
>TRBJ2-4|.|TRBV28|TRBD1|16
TGTGCCAGCAGTCTTGGGACAGGGAGAGCCAAAAACATTCAGTACTTC
CASSLGTGRAKNIQYF
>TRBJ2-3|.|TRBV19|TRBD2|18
TGTGCCAGTAGTATAACCCGACCACTAGCGGGAGGGCGGGATACGCAGTATTTT
CASSITRPLAGGRDTQYF
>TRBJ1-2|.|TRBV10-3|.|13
TGTGCCATCAGTGTCTCGGGAAGGGGTGGCTACACCTTC
CAISVSGRGGYTF
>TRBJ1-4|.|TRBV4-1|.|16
TGCGCCAGCAGCCAAGCGCCACAGGGCCTGAATGAAAAACTGTTTTTT
CASSQAPQGLNEKLFF
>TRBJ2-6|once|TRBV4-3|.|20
TGCGCCAGCAGCCAAGAGAAGGCCCGCAGGGGCTTCTCTGGGGCCACCGTCCTGACTTTC
CASSQEKARRGFSGATVLTF
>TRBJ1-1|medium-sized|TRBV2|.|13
TGTGCCAGCACGTTAGGAGAGAACACTGAAGCTTTCTTT
CASTLGENTEAFF
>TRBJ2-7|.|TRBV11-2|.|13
TGTGCCAGCAATCGCATCCATGACTACGAGCAGTACTTC
CASNRIHDYEQYF
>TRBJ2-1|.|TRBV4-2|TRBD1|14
TGTGCCAGCAGCCAAGGGGACAGAACCAATGAGCAGTTCTTC
CASSQGDRTNEQFF
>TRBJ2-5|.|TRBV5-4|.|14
TGTGCCAGCACCTTGAGACAGGACCAAGAGACCCAGTACTTC
CASTLRQDQETQYF
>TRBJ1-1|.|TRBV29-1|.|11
TGCAGCGTAGCCCGGACCACTGAAGCTTTCTTT
CSVARTTEAFF
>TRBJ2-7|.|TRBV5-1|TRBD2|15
TGCGCCAGCAGCCCTGATAGCGGGATATCCTACGAGCAGTACTTC
CASSPDSGISYEQYF
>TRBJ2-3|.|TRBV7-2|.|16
TGTGCCAGCAGCTTAACCAGCGGCTCAGGGGGGGATACGCAGTATTTT
CASSLTSGSGGDTQYF
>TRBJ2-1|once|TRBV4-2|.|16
TGTGCCAGCAGCCAAGCAGAGCGGGTCGCCTACAATGAGCAGTTCTTC
CASSQAERVAYNEQFF
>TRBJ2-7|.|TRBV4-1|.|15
TGCGCCAGCAGCCCCCGGTTGAGAAGAGACTACGAGCAGTACTTC
CASSPRLRRDYEQYF
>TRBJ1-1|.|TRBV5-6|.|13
TGTGCCAGCAGCTTCGGAGGGGGAACTGAAGCTTTCTTT
CASSFGGGTEAFF
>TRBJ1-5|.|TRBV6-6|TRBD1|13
TGTGCCAGTGGACAGGGCCTTAATCAGCCCCAGCATTTT
CASGQGLNQPQHF
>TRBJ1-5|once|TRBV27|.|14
TGTGCCAGCAGTTTAGGCGGCCTTAATCAGCCCCAGCATTTT
CASSLGGLNQPQHF
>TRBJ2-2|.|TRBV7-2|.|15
TGTGCCAGCTGTCCCCGTGGGGGCCTGACCGGGGAGCTGTTTTTT
CASCPRGGLTGELFF
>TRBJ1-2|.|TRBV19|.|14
TGTGCCAGTAGCCTGGGACTCTCTAACTATGGCTACACCTTC
CASSLGLSNYGYTF